This passage covers 24 T cell receptor beta chains from one sample sequenced in a study of CD4 T cells in relation to SARS-CoV-2 and coronaviruses. CD4+ T cells from unexposed donors were obtained before the COVID-19 pandemic (2011-2018). Sequenced by immunoSEQ multiplex PCR; TCRdb stores in-frame clones only, minus some. The data show around 70,000 clones, 87% seen once. Sequenced: memory CD4+ T cells from PBMCs. The receptor source for this set is a human donor in good health.

CDR3 DNA: TGTGCCAGCAGACTCAGCGGGGGCTCCTACGAGCAGTACTTC. It translates to CASRLSGGSYEQYF. This rearrangement joins TRBV2 to TRBJ2-7, with 8 bases lining up with TRBD2. CDR1 and CDR2 (germline): SNHLY, FYNNEI. With 6 bases clipped from V and 0 bases from J, the junction kept 4 bases outside the gene matches. The CDR3 is 14 residues long.

V gene TRBV6-1 combines with J gene TRBJ1-2; the D is unclear. Per germline, CDR1 MNHNS and CDR2 SASEGT. The CDR3 contains 12 residues. The V and J ends lost 1 base and 8 bases respectively, with 8 bases between them. The CDR3 bases are TGTGCCAGCAGTGAAGTAGGGTGGGGCTACACCTTC. Translation gives CASSEVGWGYTF.

The rearrangement links TRBV21-1 to TRBJ2-1; TRBD1, the table's D call, was not compared with the DNA. TRBV21-1 is shown as a pseudogene. CDR3 length: 13 residues. The CDR3 nucleotides read TGTGCCAGCAGCAAAGGGACATCGAATGAGCAGTTCTTC. Translation: CASSKGTSNEQFF.

The sample holds a few counts of this clone. V usage is TRBV20-1 and J usage is TRBJ1-1; D perhaps matches TRBD1 (5 bases). The CDR3 covers 11 residues. V lost 6 bases and J lost 2, with 7 bases in between. Germline V gene lookup returns CDR1 DFQATT and CDR2 SNEGSKA (reference sequence). The CDR3 DNA follows: TGCAGTGCCAGGGAAAACACTGAAGCTTTCTTT. This gives the protein CSARENTEAFF.

The chain joins TRBV2 to TRBJ1-1; D is uncertain. The CDR3 loop spans 12 amino acids. The V gene lost 4 bases and the J gene lost 11 bases, with 14 bases spanning the gap. Looked up from germline, CDR1 is SNHLY and CDR2 is FYNNEI. CDR3 loop: CASSGAPRIAFF. Here the CDR3 DNA reads TGTGCCAGCAGTGGGGCCCCGAGGATTGCTTTCTTT.

This sequence joins TRBV7-8 and TRBJ2-3, with D unclear. The CDR3 runs to 14 residues. Germline values: CDR1 SGHVS, CDR2 FQNEAQ. V was pared by 1 base and J by 1 base, with 6 bases between. Here the CDR3 reads CASSLGGRTDTQYF. The CDR3 DNA sequence: TGTGCCAGCAGCTTAGGAGGTCGCACAGATACGCAGTATTTT.

The chain joins TRBV5-1 to TRBJ2-1; 7 bases are shared with TRBD2. The CDR3 length is 14 residues. The germline V gene encodes CDR1 SGHRS and CDR2 YFSETQ. V lost 0 bases and J lost 7; bases outside the gene matches: 4. In DNA form, the CDR3 reads TGCGCCAGCAGCTTGGCGCGGGGGAAGAATGAGCAGTTCTTC. Translating gives CASSLARGKNEQFF.

The CDR3 coding sequence is TGTGCCAGCAGCGTAGGCCACGGTGGCACCGGGGAGCTGTTTTTT. Translating it yields CASSVGHGGTGELFF. The rearrangement joins TRBV9 to TRBJ2-2; D gene unclear. This CDR3 contains 15 residues. V was trimmed by 0 bases and J by 4 bases, leaving 10 bases between them. Germline values: CDR1 SGDLS, CDR2 YYNGEE.

The rearrangement joins TRBV7-2 to TRBJ1-2, with 8 bases that match TRBD1. V was pared by 5 bases and J by 7 bases, with 9 bases of the junction left unmatched. Per the germline V gene, CDR1 is SGHTA and CDR2 is FQGNSA. The CDR3 is 14 amino acids. CDR3 coding DNA: TGTGCCAGCAGCATAAGACAGGGGACGGGTGGCTACACCTTC. Its protein is CASSIRQGTGGYTF.

The V and J genes are TRBV27 and TRBJ2-2; weak D call: TRBD1 (6 bases). The CDR3 totals 13 residues. Per germline, CDR1 MNHEY and CDR2 SMNVEV (reference sequence). Trimming shortened V by 8 bases and J by 6 bases, and 13 bases separated the two germline ends. The CDR3 DNA reads TGTGCCAGCGCATACAGGGTGGCCGGGGAGCTGTTTTTT. This encodes CASAYRVAGELFF.

This clone was observed a single time. The chain links TRBV30 to TRBJ2-7; a possible D gene is TRBD1 (5 bases). V lost 0 bases, J lost 4 bases, and 16 bases lay in between. This CDR3 has 15 amino acids. CDR1 is GTSNPN, CDR2 SVGIG, per germline (reference sequence). This CDR3 is CAWSVTAGRTYEQYF. The CDR3 DNA sequence: TGTGCCTGGAGTGTAACGGCAGGGCGTACATACGAGCAGTACTTC.

This clone has more than one count but fewer than ten. The J gene is TRBJ2-1, the V gene TRBV5-4; 9 positions agree with TRBD1. Germline V gives CDR1 SGHNT, CDR2 YYREEE (reference sequence). The V gene end was trimmed by 0 bases and the J gene end by 6 bases; junction bases not matched to a gene: 4. The CDR3 extends over 15 amino acids. The CDR3 reads CASSLGGQGINEQFF. In DNA, the CDR3 is TGTGCCAGCAGCTTGGGAGGACAGGGGATCAATGAGCAGTTCTTC.

The rearrangement links TRBV28 to TRBJ2-7; 7 nucleotides align to TRBD1. CDR3 size: 15 residues. Germline lookup yields CDR1 MDHEN and CDR2 SYDVKM. The junction had 8 bases not matched to a gene; V was cut back by 6 bases and J by 0 bases. DNA of the CDR3: TGTGCCAGCAGCCGTGGGACAGCCTTCTCCTACGAGCAGTACTTC. It specifies CASSRGTAFSYEQYF.

The chain links TRBV10-2 to TRBJ1-1; D uncertain. Per the germline V gene, CDR1 is WSHSY and CDR2 is SAAADI. There are 14 residues in the CDR3. V was pared by 5 bases and J by 1 base, with 11 bases between. The CDR3 region has the DNA TGCGCCAGCAGTCCGAATAACCCGAACACTGAAGCTTTCTTT. Translation gives CASSPNNPNTEAFF.

This clone was counted only a few times. The rearrangement links TRBV30 to TRBJ2-3, with TRBD1 matching 7 bases. Trimming cost V 2 bases and J 2 bases; bases outside gene matches: 4. CDR3 size: 14 residues. The germline CDR1 and CDR2 sequences are GTSNPN and SVGIG (reference sequence). The CDR3, as DNA: TGTGCCTGGAGTACAGGGACAGACACAGATACGCAGTATTTT. Protein product: CAWSTGTDTDTQYF.

The chain employs TRBV6-5 and TRBJ1-2; maybe TRBD1 (5 bases). V was clipped by 0 bases and J by 8 bases, with 16 bases between them. Germline loops: CDR1 MNHEY, CDR2 SVGAGI. The CDR3 covers 15 residues. CDR3 in DNA: TGTGCCAGCAGTTACTCCCAGGGTTTTGTCTACGGCTACACCTTC. Amino acids: CASSYSQGFVYGYTF.

The V and J genes are TRBV18 and TRBJ1-3; D is possibly TRBD1 (5 bases). V lost 2 bases, J lost 4 bases, and 9 bases lay in between. CDR3 size: 14 residues. CDR1 and CDR2 from the germline V gene are KGHSH and LQKENI. CDR3 DNA sequence: TGTGCCAGCTCACCAGACGGGGACGGAAACACCATATATTTT. Encoded protein: CASSPDGDGNTIYF.

V and J are TRBV21-1 and TRBJ2-2; TRBD2, the D gene given by the table, was not confirmed from the DNA. TRBV21-1 is given as a pseudogene. The CDR3 totals 16 residues. The CDR3 bases are TGTGCCAGCAGCGACCGGACTAGCGGGAGCACCGGGGAGCTGTTTTTT. Amino acids: CASSDRTSGSTGELFF.

This chain uses TRBV5-4 with TRBJ2-2, with TRBD2 identical over 10 bases. The CDR3 has 16 residues. The J segment lost 4 bases and the V segment lost 0 bases, leaving 3 bases of the junction unmatched. Germline assignment: CDR1 SGHNT and CDR2 YYREEE (reference sequence). This CDR3 is CASSLGAGGRTGELFF. The CDR3 DNA is TGTGCCAGCAGCTTGGGAGCGGGGGGGCGCACCGGGGAGCTGTTTTTT.

The chain combines TRBV4-1 with TRBJ2-6; no firm D call. This CDR3 has 15 residues. Trimming left V 2 bases short and J 0 bases short, with 5 bases between. Germline CDR1 MGHRA, CDR2 YSYEKL. CDR3: CASSQQISGANVLTF. CDR3 nucleotide sequence: TGCGCCAGCAGCCAACAAATCTCTGGGGCCAACGTCCTGACTTTC.

The rearrangement uses TRBV24-1 and TRBJ2-5; 7 bases line up with TRBD2. The germline V gene has CDR1 KGHDR and CDR2 SFDVKD. Trimming took 6 bases from V and 2 from J; bases not matched to a gene: 8. This CDR3 contains 15 residues. This CDR3 reads CATSNPGGDQETQYF. The DNA for the CDR3 is TGTGCCACCAGTAACCCTGGGGGGGATCAAGAGACCCAGTACTTC.

V is TRBV11-3 and J is TRBJ2-1, with D perhaps TRBD1 or TRBD2 (5 bases each). V was cut by 5 bases and J by 7 bases, with 9 bases left in between. CDR3 length: 12 amino acids. Germline V gene sequence: CDR1 SGHNT, CDR2 YENEEA. CDR3 loop: CASSQGENEQFF. As DNA, the CDR3 is TGTGCCAGCAGCCAAGGGGAGAATGAGCAGTTCTTC.

The CDR3 reads CASSPLGSTGELFF. The CDR3 DNA is TGTGCCAGCTCACCATTGGGTTCCACCGGGGAGCTGTTTTTT. V is TRBV18 and J is TRBJ2-2; the D is unclear. This CDR3 is built from 14 residues. Germline-derived CDR1 and CDR2 are KGHSH and LQKENI. V shed 2 bases and J shed 4 bases, with 8 bases lying between them. The full variable domain, completed using reference TRBV18 and TRBJ2-2, is NAGVMQNPRHLVRRRGQEARLRCSPMKGHSHVYWYRQLPEEGLKFMVYLQKENIIDESGMPKERFSAEFPKEGPSILRIQQVVRGDSAAYFCASSPLGSTGELFFGEGSRLTVL.

This chain connects TRBV10-3 to TRBJ1-2, with D uncertain. Germline V lookup: CDR1 ENHRY, CDR2 SYGVKD. With 4 bases removed from V and 4 bases from J, the gap between germline ends came to 7 bases. The CDR3 runs to 12 residues. CDR3 nucleotide sequence: TGTGCCATCAGTGCAGAATTCTATGGCTACACCTTC. Protein sequence: CAISAEFYGYTF.